This entry features one T cell receptor (beta chain) sequence. Per the germline V gene, CDR1 is SQVTM and CDR2 is ANQGSEA. The CDR3 consists of 16 residues. Losses at the gene ends were 0 bases for V and 5 bases for J; bases not matched to a gene: 9. The source of the sample is a study of T cell changes during pregnancy in multiple sclerosis. The method was immunoSEQ multiplex PCR; TCRdb's version includes in-frame clones alone and lacks a portion of them. This table has roughly 29,000 clones, about nine tenths appearing once. The material sequenced was CD8+ T cells from peripheral blood mononuclear cells, taken after pregnancy. This TCR was sampled from a female donor with multiple sclerosis, enrolled in a pregnancy study. The chain links TRBV29-1 to TRBJ2-1; the match to TRBD2 covers 8 bases. The CDR3 sequence is CSVEENQREQNNEQFF. CDR3 coding DNA: TGCAGCGTTGAAGAGAACCAGCGGGAGCAGAACAATGAGCAGTTCTTC.